One sample yielded the 30 T cell receptor beta chains listed below, sequenced in a study of blood T cell repertoires in COVID-19. Sequenced by immunoSEQ multiplex PCR; TCRdb stores in-frame clones only, minus some. The sample lists 400,000 or so clones, more than 85% seen once, with 3% in the top ten. The sample taken for sequencing was peripheral blood. Receptors were obtained from a human donor in a cohort sampled during active COVID-19.

The chain has TRBV28 and TRBJ2-3; 11 nucleotides agree with TRBD2. The CDR3 extends over 14 amino acids. The germline V gene encodes CDR1 MDHEN and CDR2 SYDVKM. Unmatched junction bases numbered 6, after V lost 8 bases and J lost 5 bases. CDR3 nucleotides: TGTGCCAGCGCACTAGCGGGAGCAAAAGATACGCAGTATTTT. Its translation: CASALAGAKDTQYF.

This clone was found a few times. The chain employs TRBV5-8 and TRBJ2-2; 7 nucleotides align to TRBD1. The CDR3 is made up of 15 amino acids. V shed 4 bases and J 4 bases; nucleotides not matched to a gene: 7. Germline loops: CDR1 SGHTS, CDR2 YDEGEE. Here the CDR3 reads CASSPRTGLTGELFF. The CDR3 bases are TGTGCCAGCAGCCCTAGGACAGGACTCACCGGGGAGCTGTTTTTT.

This clone was recorded only once. The chain has TRBV4-1 and TRBJ2-5, with D perhaps matching TRBD2 (5 bases). Trimming removed 0 bases at V and 1 base at J, with 9 bases between. The CDR3 extends over 15 amino acids. Per germline, CDR1 MGHRA and CDR2 YSYEKL. In DNA, the CDR3 is TGCGCCAGCAGCCAAGATCTGGACTCCCAAGAGACCCAGTACTTC. It specifies CASSQDLDSQETQYF.

The rearrangement uses TRBV5-1 and TRBJ2-1, with TRBD2 identical over 15 bases. Trimming took 4 bases from V and 9 from J; bases not matched to a gene: 5. Germline loops: CDR1 SGHRS, CDR2 YFSETQ. The CDR3 contains 15 residues. CDR3 DNA sequence: TGCGCCAGCAGCCTGGGGACTAGCGGGAGGCGTGAGCAGTTCTTC. Its translation: CASSLGTSGRREQFF.

The chain recombines TRBV5-5 with TRBJ1-5; TRBD1 agrees at 7 bases. The J segment lost 2 bases and the V segment lost 4 bases, leaving 0 bases of the junction unmatched. Germline assignment: CDR1 SGHKS and CDR2 YYEKEE (reference sequence). This CDR3 region has 13 residues. CDR3 sequence (DNA): TGTGCCAGCAGCGGGACAGGCAATCAGCCCCAGCATTTT. This gives the protein CASSGTGNQPQHF.

The V and J genes are TRBV28 and TRBJ2-5; TRBD2 is a possible D gene (6 bases). Trimming pared 5 bases from V and 2 bases from J, leaving 12 bases between. The CDR3 totals 14 residues. Per the germline V gene, CDR1 is MDHEN and CDR2 is SYDVKM. In nucleotides, the CDR3 is TGTGCCAGCAGTAGCCGTGGGGGGCAAGAGACCCAGTACTTC. Protein sequence: CASSSRGGQETQYF.

The CDR3 DNA reads TGTGCCAGCAGCTTAGACAGGGTGTCTAATGAAAAACTGTTTTTT. This gives the protein CASSLDRVSNEKLFF. The chain has TRBV7-2 and TRBJ1-4, with D tentatively TRBD1 (6 bases). The germline V and J ends were trimmed by 1 base and 3 bases, with 9 bases remaining between them. The germline V gene encodes CDR1 SGHTA and CDR2 FQGNSA. This CDR3 is 15 amino acids long.

The V gene is TRBV19, the J gene TRBJ1-2, with D possibly matching TRBD1 (5 bases). The CDR3 consists of 18 residues. Germline CDR1 and CDR2: LNHDA and SQIVND (reference sequence). V shed 3 bases and J shed 4 bases, with 24 bases lying between them. CDR3 loop: CASSIIGQGGGEIYGYTF. The CDR3 DNA is TGTGCCAGTAGTATCATCGGTCAGGGCGGAGGGGAGATCTATGGCTACACCTTC.

For the CDR3, the DNA is TGTGCCACGGGGGGTCTCGGGGAGACCCAGTACTTC. This gives the protein CATGGLGETQYF. The V gene is TRBV28, the J gene TRBJ2-5, with 7 bases matching TRBD2. The length of the CDR3 is 12 residues. V shed 10 bases, J shed 5 bases, and the junction held 7 bases outside the gene matches. Germline V CDR1 and CDR2: MDHEN, SYDVKM.

In regard to this clone: The identical CDR3 is also encoded by other nucleotide sequences in the sample. The chain recombines TRBV7-3 with TRBJ2-2, with D possibly matching TRBD2 (5 bases). This CDR3 is 14 amino acids long. From germline, CDR1 is SGHTA and CDR2 FQGTGA. The V end was cut by 5 bases, the J end by 4 bases, with 11 bases between. CDR3 sequence: CASSLAPSTGELFF. The CDR3 DNA reads TGTGCCAGCAGCCTAGCCCCCTCCACCGGGGAGCTGTTTTTT.

The rearrangement uses TRBV25-1 and TRBJ1-3; no firm D call. Germline values: CDR1 MGHDK, CDR2 SYGVNS. This CDR3 has 14 residues. The V gene lost 6 bases and the J gene lost 0 bases, with 9 bases spanning the gap. CDR3 in DNA: TGTGCCAGCAGCCCCGCGGTCTCTGGAAACACCATATATTTT. It is translated as CASSPAVSGNTIYF.

J is TRBJ1-5 and V is TRBV21-1. TRBV21-1 is listed as a pseudogene. The CDR3 is 15 residues long. CDR3 sequence reads: CASRNTGGAGQPQHF. The DNA for the CDR3 is TGTGCCAGCAGGAACACCGGGGGGGCCGGTCAGCCCCAGCATTTT.

V usage is TRBV2 and J usage is TRBJ2-5, with 9 bases lining up with TRBD2. V was clipped by 8 bases and J by 5 bases; unmatched bases: 3. From germline, CDR1 is SNHLY and CDR2 FYNNEI. The CDR3 runs to 12 residues. The CDR3 reads CASRREGETQYF. CDR3 coding DNA: TGTGCCAGCCGGCGGGAGGGTGAGACCCAGTACTTC. Full variable domain (rest looked up from reference TRBV2 and TRBJ2-5): EPEVTQTPSHQVTQMGQEVILRCVPISNHLYFYWYRQILGQKVEFLVSFYNNEISEKSEIFDDQFSVERPDGSNFTLKIRSTKLEDSAMYFCASRREGETQYFGPGTRLLVL.

The chain links TRBV28 to TRBJ2-7; TRBD2 might be the D (5 bases). The CDR3 totals 14 residues. Trimming cost V 5 bases and J 7 bases, with 18 bases left between them. The germline V gene has CDR1 MDHEN and CDR2 SYDVKM. For the CDR3, the DNA is TGTGCCAGCAGTCATCCGACCCGGCGAGGGGAGCAGTACTTC. Encoded protein: CASSHPTRRGEQYF.

The chain has TRBV2 and TRBJ2-7; 10 bases map to TRBD2. The germline V gene has CDR1 SNHLY and CDR2 FYNNEI. CDR3 length equals 15 residues. Trimming at V came to 6 bases and at J to 0 bases, leaving 5 bases not matched to a gene. CDR3 bases: TGTGCCAGCAGCTCCGGACTAGCGGCCTCCTACGAGCAGTACTTC. Translation: CASSSGLAASYEQYF.

This chain joins TRBV30 and TRBJ2-5; TRBD1 matches at 8 bases. The CDR3 totals 16 residues. Germline V gene sequence: CDR1 GTSNPN, CDR2 SVGIG (reference sequence). The ends lost 2 bases at V and 5 bases at J; junction bases unmatched: 13. The CDR3 nucleotides read TGTGCCTGGAGTACCGGACAGGGCCTCTCTAGGGAGACCCAGTACTTC. The encoded protein is CAWSTGQGLSRETQYF.

V and J are TRBV5-6 and TRBJ2-3; possible D gene TRBD2, 7 bases. Germline lookup yields CDR1 SGHDT and CDR2 YYEEEE. V lost 6 bases and J lost 3, with 20 bases in between. This CDR3 has 16 residues. CDR3: CASTTVGGAITDTQYF. The CDR3, as DNA: TGTGCCAGCACCACGGTGGGGGGGGCTATAACAGATACGCAGTATTTT.

The chain is built from TRBV18 and TRBJ1-1; 7 nucleotides align to TRBD1. The V gene end was trimmed by 3 bases and the J gene end by 5 bases; junction bases not matched to a gene: 9. Germline assignment: CDR1 KGHSH and CDR2 LQKENI. The CDR3 runs to 15 residues. The CDR3 DNA is TGTGCCAGCTCACCCTCGTCTACAGGGGAGACTGAAGCTTTCTTT. Translated, it gives CASSPSSTGETEAFF.

The chain uses TRBV9 and TRBJ1-4; D remains unclear. Germline lookup yields CDR1 SGDLS and CDR2 YYNGEE. The CDR3 contains 14 residues. V shed 2 bases and J shed 6 bases, with 11 bases lying between them. CDR3 sequence (DNA): TGTGCCAGCAGCGTTGAGGTTGATGATGAAAAACTGTTTTTT. The encoded protein is CASSVEVDDEKLFF.

V usage is TRBV28 and J usage is TRBJ2-1, with 12 bases identical to TRBD2. V was pared by 8 bases and J by 7 bases, with 9 bases of the junction left unmatched. The V gene's germline CDR1 is MDHEN and CDR2 SYDVKM. This CDR3 has 15 residues. CDR3 protein: CASYETSGRSNEQFF. CDR3 coding DNA: TGTGCCAGCTATGAGACTAGCGGGAGATCTAATGAGCAGTTCTTC.

The CDR3: CASSASTVGELFF. The CDR3 coding sequence is TGTGCCAGCAGCGCATCGACTGTCGGGGAGCTGTTTTTT. The J gene is TRBJ2-2, the V gene TRBV11-2, with unresolved D. Germline V gene lookup returns CDR1 SGHAT and CDR2 FQNNGV. The germline V and J ends were trimmed by 5 bases and 7 bases, with 11 bases remaining between them. This CDR3 region has 13 residues. Full variable domain (rest looked up from reference TRBV11-2 and TRBJ2-2): EAGVAQSPRYKIIEKRQSVAFWCNPISGHATLYWYQQILGQGPKLLIQFQNNGVVDDSQLPKDRFSAERLKGVDSTLKIQPAKLEDSAVYLCASSASTVGELFFGEGSRLTVL.

The chain joins TRBV15 to TRBJ1-3, with TRBD1 matching 7 bases. Looked up from germline, CDR1 is LNHNV and CDR2 is YYDKDF (reference sequence). This CDR3 spans 16 amino acids. The junction had 9 bases not matched to a gene; V was cut back by 3 bases and J by 4 bases. The CDR3 region has the DNA TGTGCCACCAGCAGTTACAGGGGTGGAGGCGGAAACACCATATATTTT. Amino acids: CATSSYRGGGGNTIYF. The full variable domain, in which reference TRBV15 and TRBJ1-3 provide the parts outside the CDR3, is DAMVIQNPRYQVTQFGKPVTLSCSQTLNHNVMYWYQQKSSQAPKLLFHYYDKDFNNEADTPDNFQSRRPNTSFCFLDIRSPGLGDTAMYLCATSSYRGGGGNTIYFGEGSWLTVV.

This clone showed up just a few times. The chain recombines TRBV5-1 with TRBJ1-1; the D is unclear. Germline loops: CDR1 SGHRS, CDR2 YFSETQ. The CDR3 is made up of 14 amino acids. V was shortened by 0 bases and J by 0 bases, with 6 bases between the two germline ends. In DNA form, the CDR3 reads TGCGCCAGCAGCTTGGAAAGCATGAACACTGAAGCTTTCTTT. It translates to CASSLESMNTEAFF.

CDR3 sequence (DNA): TGTGCCAGCAGTGAAAAGGCAGGGGTCCCCTACGAGCAGTACTTC. Residues: CASSEKAGVPYEQYF. V is TRBV6-1 and J is TRBJ2-7, with a possible D match to TRBD1 (6 bases). CDR1 is MNHNS and CDR2 is SASEGT in the germline V gene. This CDR3 has 15 amino acids. V was trimmed by 2 bases and J by 2 bases, leaving 13 bases between them.

V is TRBV5-6 and J is TRBJ1-1; D ambiguous. In germline, CDR1 is SGHDT, CDR2 YYEEEE. The CDR3 sequence is 13 residues long. V dropped 3 bases and J dropped 1 base, with 7 bases sitting between them. Written as DNA, the CDR3 is TGTGCCAGCAGCTCTGACACGAACACTGAAGCTTTCTTT. Translation gives CASSSDTNTEAFF.

J is TRBJ1-6 and V is TRBV2, with 9 bases fitting TRBD1. The germline CDR1 and CDR2 sequences are SNHLY and FYNNEI. With V trimmed by 7 bases and J by 5 bases, 9 bases remained unmatched. The CDR3 sequence is 16 residues long. CDR3 sequence: CASIRDRDFNNSPLHF. In DNA form, the CDR3 reads TGTGCCAGCATTAGGGACAGGGATTTTAATAATTCACCCCTCCACTTT.

Only one count was recorded for this clone. The chain couples TRBV2 to TRBJ1-6, with D uncertain. The germline CDR1 and CDR2 sequences are SNHLY and FYNNEI. This CDR3 is built from 14 residues. Trimming cost V 5 bases and J 0 bases, with 5 bases left between them. Here the CDR3 reads CASSRSSYNSPLHF. CDR3 in DNA: TGTGCCAGCAGTCGGAGCTCCTATAATTCACCCCTCCACTTT.

The rearrangement uses TRBV5-4 and TRBJ1-6; maybe TRBD1 (5 bases). Looked up from germline, CDR1 is SGHNT and CDR2 is YYREEE (reference sequence). V was shortened by 2 bases and J by 7 bases, with 10 bases between the two germline ends. This CDR3 is 14 amino acids long. The CDR3 spells CASSFGGFNSPLHF. DNA for the CDR3: TGTGCCAGCAGCTTCGGGGGGTTCAATTCACCCCTCCACTTT.

This clone was detected ten times or more. The rearrangement joins TRBV7-9 to TRBJ2-7; no clear D. The V end lost 1 base, the J end lost 1 base, and 11 bases lay between the germline ends. The CDR3 totals 15 residues. Germline-derived CDR1 and CDR2 are SEHNR and FQNEAQ (reference sequence). DNA of the CDR3: TGTGCCAGCAGCTTAGTTTGGAGCGAGTCCTACGAGCAGTACTTC. It specifies CASSLVWSESYEQYF.

The rearrangement joins TRBV2 to TRBJ1-5; perhaps TRBD1 as D (5 bases). This CDR3 comprises 15 residues. V lost 7 bases to trimming and J lost 5 bases, with 18 bases between them. CDR1 and CDR2 (germline): SNHLY, FYNNEI. In DNA, the CDR3 is TGTGCCAGCACACCCGTGGGGGGACGGGATCAGCCCCAGCATTTT. It encodes CASTPVGGRDQPQHF.